This T cell receptor beta chain came from a study of T cell repertoires in cytomegalovirus infection. Whole-study context: Both CMV infection and a matching HLA type were indicated by public TCR beta signatures. Overall study results and limits: Cumulated frequencies of public TCR beta families served to identify carriers of CMV plus the relevant HLA. The ex vivo response was dominated by HLA-C-restricted CMV-specific TCR beta clonotypes.

The V end was cut by 5 bases, the J end by 4 bases, with 18 bases between. The CDR3 runs to 16 residues. CDR1 and CDR2 (germline): SEHNR, FQNEAQ (reference sequence). MiXCR, run by TCRdb on the reads, gives a single entry per CDR3 protein. The sample has roughly 120,000 distinct CDR3 sequences, 10% seen once; the top ten hold about 32%. This clonotype was counted only a few times. Its antigen remains unidentified. The V and J genes are TRBV7-9 and TRBJ1-3, with D hard to call. Sequencing input: PBMCs, sequenced either directly or after in vitro stimulation (not recorded which). The receptor was derived from a human donor in good health (CMV status not recorded). Some clones in this sample may be carry-over from other donors' samples. The CDR3 coding sequence is TGTGCCAGCAGCCAGTCGGCTGACAAAAGGGGAAACACCATATATTTT. Translated, it gives CASSQSADKRGNTIYF.